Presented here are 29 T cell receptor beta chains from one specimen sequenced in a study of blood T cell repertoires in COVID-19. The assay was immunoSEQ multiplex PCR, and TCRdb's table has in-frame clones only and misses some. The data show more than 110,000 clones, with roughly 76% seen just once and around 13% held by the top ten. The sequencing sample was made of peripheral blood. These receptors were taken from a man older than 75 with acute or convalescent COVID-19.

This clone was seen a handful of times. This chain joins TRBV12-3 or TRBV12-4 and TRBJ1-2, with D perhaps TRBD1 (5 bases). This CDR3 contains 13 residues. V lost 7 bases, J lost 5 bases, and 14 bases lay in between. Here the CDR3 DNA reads TGTGCCAGCACCCAGGGTTTTGGGTATGGCTACACCTTC. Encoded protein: CASTQGFGYGYTF.

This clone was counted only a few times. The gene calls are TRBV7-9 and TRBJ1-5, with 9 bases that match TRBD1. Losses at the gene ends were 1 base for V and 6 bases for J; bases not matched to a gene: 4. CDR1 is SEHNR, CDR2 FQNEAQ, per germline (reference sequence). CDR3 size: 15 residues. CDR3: CASSLGTGVGQPQHF. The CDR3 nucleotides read TGTGCCAGCAGCTTAGGGACAGGGGTTGGTCAGCCCCAGCATTTT.

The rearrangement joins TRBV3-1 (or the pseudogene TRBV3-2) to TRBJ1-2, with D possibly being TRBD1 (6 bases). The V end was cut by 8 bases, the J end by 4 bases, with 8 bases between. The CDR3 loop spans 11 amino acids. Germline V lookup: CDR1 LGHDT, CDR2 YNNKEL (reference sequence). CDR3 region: CASPRGYGYTF. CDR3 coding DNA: TGTGCCAGCCCCAGGGGCTATGGCTACACCTTC.

CDR3 in amino acids: CASSLEASGGGEQFF. CDR3 sequence (DNA): TGCGCCAGCAGCTTGGAGGCTAGCGGGGGCGGGGAGCAGTTCTTC. This chain connects TRBV5-1 to TRBJ2-1; 10 bases fit TRBD2. CDR1 and CDR2 (germline): SGHRS, YFSETQ. This CDR3 spans 15 amino acids. With V trimmed by 0 bases and J by 10 bases, 7 bases remained unmatched.

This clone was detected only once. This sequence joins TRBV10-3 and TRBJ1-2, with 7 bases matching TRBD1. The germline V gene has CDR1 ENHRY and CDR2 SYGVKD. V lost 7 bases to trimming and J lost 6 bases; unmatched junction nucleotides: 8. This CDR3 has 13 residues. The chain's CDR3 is CAITGRTGDGYTF. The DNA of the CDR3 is TGTGCCATCACCGGAAGAACAGGGGATGGCTACACCTTC.

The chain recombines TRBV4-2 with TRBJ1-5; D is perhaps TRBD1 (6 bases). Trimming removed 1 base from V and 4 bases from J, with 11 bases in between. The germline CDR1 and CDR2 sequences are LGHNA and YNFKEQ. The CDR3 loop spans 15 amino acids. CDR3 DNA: TGTGCCAGCAGCCAAGTCAGGGGCCTGAATCAGCCCCAGCATTTT. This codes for CASSQVRGLNQPQHF.

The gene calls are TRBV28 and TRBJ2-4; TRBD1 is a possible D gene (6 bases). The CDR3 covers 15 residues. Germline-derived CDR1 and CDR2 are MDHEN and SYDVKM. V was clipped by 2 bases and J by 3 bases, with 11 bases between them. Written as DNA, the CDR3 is TGTGCCAGCAGTTTAGAACAGGGAGTCAAAAACATTCAGTACTTC. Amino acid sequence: CASSLEQGVKNIQYF.

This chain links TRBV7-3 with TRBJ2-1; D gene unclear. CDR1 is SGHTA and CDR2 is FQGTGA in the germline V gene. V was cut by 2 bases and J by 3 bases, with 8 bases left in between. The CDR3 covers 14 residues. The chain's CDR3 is CASSLYGDYNEQFF. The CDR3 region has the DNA TGTGCCAGCAGCTTATACGGTGACTACAATGAGCAGTTCTTC.

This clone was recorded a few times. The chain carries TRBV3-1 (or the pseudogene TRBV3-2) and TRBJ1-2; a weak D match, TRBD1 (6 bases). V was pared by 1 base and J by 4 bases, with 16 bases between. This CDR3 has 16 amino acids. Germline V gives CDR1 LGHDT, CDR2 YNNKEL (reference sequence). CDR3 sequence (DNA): TGTGCCAGCAGCCAAGTAGACAGGCCTTCTAGCTATGGCTACACCTTC. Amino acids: CASSQVDRPSSYGYTF.

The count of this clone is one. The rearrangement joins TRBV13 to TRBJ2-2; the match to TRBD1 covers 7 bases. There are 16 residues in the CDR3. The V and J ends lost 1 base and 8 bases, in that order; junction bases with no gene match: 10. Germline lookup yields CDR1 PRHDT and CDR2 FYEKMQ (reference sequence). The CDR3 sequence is CASSLDPGTVSGELFF. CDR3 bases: TGTGCCAGCAGCTTAGACCCCGGGACAGTGTCAGGGGAGCTGTTTTTT.

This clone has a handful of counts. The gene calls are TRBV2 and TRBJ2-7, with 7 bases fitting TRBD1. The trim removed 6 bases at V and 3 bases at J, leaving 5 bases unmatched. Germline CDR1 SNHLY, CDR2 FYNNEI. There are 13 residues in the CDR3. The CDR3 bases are TGTGCCAGCAGAGGGACAGCCGACTACGAGCAGTACTTC. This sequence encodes CASRGTADYEQYF. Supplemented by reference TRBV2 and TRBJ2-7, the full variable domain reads EPEVTQTPSHQVTQMGQEVILRCVPISNHLYFYWYRQILGQKVEFLVSFYNNEISEKSEIFDDQFSVERPDGSNFTLKIRSTKLEDSAMYFCASRGTADYEQYFGPGTRLTVT.

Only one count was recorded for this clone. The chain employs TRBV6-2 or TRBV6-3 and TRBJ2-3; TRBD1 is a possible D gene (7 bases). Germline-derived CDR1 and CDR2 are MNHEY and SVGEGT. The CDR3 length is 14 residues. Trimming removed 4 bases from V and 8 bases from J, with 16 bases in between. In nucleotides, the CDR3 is TGTGCCAGCAGTTCAGGGGGGTCAGGGCGTACGCAGTATTTT. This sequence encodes CASSSGGSGRTQYF.

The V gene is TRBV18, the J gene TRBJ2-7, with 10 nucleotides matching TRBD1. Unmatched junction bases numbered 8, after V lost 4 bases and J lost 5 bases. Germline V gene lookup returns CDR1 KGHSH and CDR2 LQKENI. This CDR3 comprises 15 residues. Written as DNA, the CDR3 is TGTGCCAGCTCACAAACCGGGACAGGGGCGAACGAGCAGTACTTC. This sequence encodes CASSQTGTGANEQYF.

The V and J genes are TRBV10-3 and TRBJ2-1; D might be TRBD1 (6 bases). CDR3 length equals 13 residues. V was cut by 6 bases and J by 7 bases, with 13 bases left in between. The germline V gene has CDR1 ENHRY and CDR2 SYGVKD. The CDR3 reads CAIRDATGNEQFF. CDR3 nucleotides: TGTGCCATCAGGGATGCTACAGGGAATGAGCAGTTCTTC.

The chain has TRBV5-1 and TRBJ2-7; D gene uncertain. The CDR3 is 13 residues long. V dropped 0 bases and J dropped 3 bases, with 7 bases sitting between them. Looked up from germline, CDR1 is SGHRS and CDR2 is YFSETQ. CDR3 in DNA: TGCGCCAGCAGCTTGGGTGCTAACTACGAGCAGTACTTC. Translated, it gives CASSLGANYEQYF.

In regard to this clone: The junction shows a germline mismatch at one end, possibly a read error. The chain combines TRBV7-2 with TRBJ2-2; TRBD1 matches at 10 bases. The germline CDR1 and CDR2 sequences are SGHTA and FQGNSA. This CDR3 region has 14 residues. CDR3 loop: CASSLSYRGTGVNF. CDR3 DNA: TGTGCCAGCAGCTTATCATATAGGGGGACAGGGGTCAATTTT.

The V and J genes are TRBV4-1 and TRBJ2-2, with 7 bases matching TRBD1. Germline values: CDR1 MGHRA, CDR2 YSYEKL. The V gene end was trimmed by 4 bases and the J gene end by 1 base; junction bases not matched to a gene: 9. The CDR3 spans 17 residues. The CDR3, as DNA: TGCGCCAGCAGCCGTTCAGACAGGGCGGTGAACACCGGGGAGCTGTTTTTT. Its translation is CASSRSDRAVNTGELFF.

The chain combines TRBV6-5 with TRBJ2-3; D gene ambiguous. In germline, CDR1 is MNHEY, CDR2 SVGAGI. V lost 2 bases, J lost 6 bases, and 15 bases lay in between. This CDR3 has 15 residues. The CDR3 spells CASSYNSLKRDTQYF. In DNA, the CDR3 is TGTGCCAGCAGTTACAACAGCTTAAAAAGGGATACGCAGTATTTT.

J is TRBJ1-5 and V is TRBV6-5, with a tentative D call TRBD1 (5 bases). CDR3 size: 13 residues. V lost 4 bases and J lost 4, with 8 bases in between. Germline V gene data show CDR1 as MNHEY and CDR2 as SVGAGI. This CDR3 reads CASSSGGNQPQHF. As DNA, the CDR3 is TGTGCCAGCAGTTCCGGGGGAAATCAGCCCCAGCATTTT.

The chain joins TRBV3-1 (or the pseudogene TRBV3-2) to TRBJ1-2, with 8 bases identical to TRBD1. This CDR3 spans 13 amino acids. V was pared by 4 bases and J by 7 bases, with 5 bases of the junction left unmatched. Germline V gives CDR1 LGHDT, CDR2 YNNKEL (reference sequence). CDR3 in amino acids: CASSRRGRRGYTF. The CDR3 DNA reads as TGTGCCAGCAGCCGCAGGGGGCGTCGTGGCTACACCTTC.

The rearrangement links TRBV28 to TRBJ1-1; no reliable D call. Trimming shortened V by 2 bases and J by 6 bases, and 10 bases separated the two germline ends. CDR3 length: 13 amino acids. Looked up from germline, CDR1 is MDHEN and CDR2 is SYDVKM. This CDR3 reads CASSLVAASEAFF. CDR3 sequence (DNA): TGTGCCAGCAGTTTAGTAGCGGCGTCTGAAGCTTTCTTT.

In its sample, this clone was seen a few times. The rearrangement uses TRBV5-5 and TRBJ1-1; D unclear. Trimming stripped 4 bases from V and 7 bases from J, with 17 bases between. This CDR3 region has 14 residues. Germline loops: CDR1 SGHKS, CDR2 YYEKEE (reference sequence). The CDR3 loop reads CASSAGGRGYEAFF. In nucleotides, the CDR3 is TGTGCCAGCAGCGCCGGAGGACGCGGCTATGAAGCTTTCTTT.

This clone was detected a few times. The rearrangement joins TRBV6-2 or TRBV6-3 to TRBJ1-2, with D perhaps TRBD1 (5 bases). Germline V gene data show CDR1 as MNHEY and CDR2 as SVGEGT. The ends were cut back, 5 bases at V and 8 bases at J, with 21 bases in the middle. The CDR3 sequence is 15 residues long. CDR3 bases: TGTGCCAGCAGTCGAACTCCCGGAACAGGCAGCGGCTACACCTTC. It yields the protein CASSRTPGTGSGYTF.

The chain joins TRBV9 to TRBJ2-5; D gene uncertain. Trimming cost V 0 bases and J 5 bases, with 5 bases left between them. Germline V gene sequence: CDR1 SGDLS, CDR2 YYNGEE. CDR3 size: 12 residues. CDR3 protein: CASSVEEETQYF. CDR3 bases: TGTGCCAGCAGCGTAGAGGAGGAGACCCAGTACTTC.

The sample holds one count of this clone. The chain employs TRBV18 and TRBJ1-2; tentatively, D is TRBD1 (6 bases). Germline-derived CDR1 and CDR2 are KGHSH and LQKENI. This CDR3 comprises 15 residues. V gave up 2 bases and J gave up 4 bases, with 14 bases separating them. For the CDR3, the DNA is TGTGCCAGCTCACCAAGTGAACAGGGTACCTATGGCTACACCTTC. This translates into CASSPSEQGTYGYTF.

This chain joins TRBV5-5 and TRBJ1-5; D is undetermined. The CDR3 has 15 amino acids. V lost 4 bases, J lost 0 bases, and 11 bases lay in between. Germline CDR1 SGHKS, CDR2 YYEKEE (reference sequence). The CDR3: CASSPGSYSNQPQHF. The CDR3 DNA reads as TGTGCCAGCAGCCCAGGTTCATATAGCAATCAGCCCCAGCATTTT.

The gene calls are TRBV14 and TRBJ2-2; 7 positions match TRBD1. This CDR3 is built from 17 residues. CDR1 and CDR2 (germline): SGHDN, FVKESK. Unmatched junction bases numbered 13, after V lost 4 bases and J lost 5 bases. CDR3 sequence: CASSPARQGFLTGELFF. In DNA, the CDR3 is TGTGCCAGCAGCCCAGCCCGACAGGGATTTCTAACCGGGGAGCTGTTTTTT.

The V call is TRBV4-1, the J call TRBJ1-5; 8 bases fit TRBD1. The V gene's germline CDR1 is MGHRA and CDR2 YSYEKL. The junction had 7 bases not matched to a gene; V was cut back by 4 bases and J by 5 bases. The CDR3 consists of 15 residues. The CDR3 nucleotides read TGCGCCAGCAGCCCCTCGGGACAGGCGGATCAGCCCCAGCATTTT. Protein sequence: CASSPSGQADQPQHF.

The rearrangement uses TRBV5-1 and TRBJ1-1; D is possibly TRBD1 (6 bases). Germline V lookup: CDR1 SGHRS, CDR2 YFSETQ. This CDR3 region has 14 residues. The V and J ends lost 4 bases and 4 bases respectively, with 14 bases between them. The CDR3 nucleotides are TGCGCCAGCAGCAACCCGACAGGTTTCACTGAAGCTTTCTTT. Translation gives CASSNPTGFTEAFF.